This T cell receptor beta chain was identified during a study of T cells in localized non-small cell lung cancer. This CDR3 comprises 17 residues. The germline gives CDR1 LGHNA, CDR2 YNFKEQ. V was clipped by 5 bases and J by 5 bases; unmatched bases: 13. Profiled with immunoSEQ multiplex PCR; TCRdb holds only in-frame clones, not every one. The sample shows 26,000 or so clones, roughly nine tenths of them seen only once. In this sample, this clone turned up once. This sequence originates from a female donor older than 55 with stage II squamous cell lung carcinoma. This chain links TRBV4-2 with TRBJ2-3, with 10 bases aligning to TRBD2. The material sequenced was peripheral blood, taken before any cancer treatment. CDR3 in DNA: TGTGCCAGCAGCGCCGGGGCTAGCGGGAGTCAGGGAGATACGCAGTATTTT. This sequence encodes CASSAGASGSQGDTQYF.